These 2 T cell receptor beta chains share one sample of origin, sequenced in a study of CD8 T cells in Susac syndrome. RNA was extracted with the RNeasy kit, and a quantity of roughly 0.45 to 1 ug was reverse transcribed using random hexamers. TCRdb fed the immunoSEQ multiplex PCR reads into MiXCR, producing one record per CDR3 protein. The data hold around 180,000 distinct CDR3 sequences, with about 93% observed a single time. The sequenced sample consisted of CD4+ T cells from PBMCs. Receptor source: a human donor with multiple sclerosis.

The chain carries TRBV12-3 or TRBV12-4 and TRBJ2-1; D is undetermined. V was trimmed by 5 bases and J by 11 bases, leaving 13 bases between them. This CDR3 has 12 residues. The CDR3 region is CASSLGSTQQFF. Here the CDR3 DNA reads TGTGCCAGCAGTCTCGGGTCCACCCAGCAGTTCTTC.

The chain carries TRBV27 and TRBJ2-6; D is uncertain. The CDR3 is 13 residues long. CDR1 is MNHEY, CDR2 SMNVEV, per germline (reference sequence). Trimming shortened V by 2 bases and J by 2 bases, and 1 base separated the two germline ends. CDR3 sequence (DNA): TGTGCCAGCAGTTTAGCTGGGGCCAACGTCCTGACTTTC. Its translation: CASSLAGANVLTF.